These T cell receptor beta chains were read from a single sample in a study of response to subunit inactivated influenza vaccine. Each CDR3 protein gets one entry after TCRdb re-called the RT-PCR reads with MiXCR. The sample carries over 800,000 distinct CDR3 sequences, 20% to 25% recorded once. Material: PBMCs from blood, obtained 5 to 6 days after vaccination. The receptor source for this set is a man aged 45-60 years who received an inactivated influenza vaccine. Both conserved end residues are part of each CDR3. Each record gives: CDR3 protein, CDR3 DNA, D gene, J gene, V gene, clone size. A D gene is named only where the DNA matches it firmly. Clone size is shown for a subset of rows, as once, few, many or a class of expanded clone.

CDR3 protein: CASSLLGSGGRGDTQYF; CDR3 DNA: TGTGCCAGCAGTTTACTGGGTAGCGGGGGTCGAGGAGATACGCAGTATTTT; D gene: TRBD2; J gene: TRBJ2-3; V gene: TRBV12-3/TRBV12-4; clone size: few
CDR3 protein: CASTQARVNQPQHF; CDR3 DNA: TGTGCCAGCACCCAGGCCAGGGTTAATCAGCCCCAGCATTTT; D gene: -; J gene: TRBJ1-5; V gene: TRBV7-8; clone size: -
CDR3 protein: CSAAPGKQLQFF; CDR3 DNA: TGCAGTGCCGCCCCCGGGAAACAGTTACAGTTCTTC; D gene: -; J gene: TRBJ2-1; V gene: TRBV20-1; clone size: few
CDR3 protein: CASQGQGSSGNTIYF; CDR3 DNA: TGTGCCAGCCAGGGACAGGGGAGTTCGGGAAACACCATATATTTT; D gene: -; J gene: TRBJ1-3; V gene: TRBV21-1; clone size: few
CDR3 protein: CAISGQGIYTGELFF; CDR3 DNA: TGTGCCATCAGTGGACAGGGGATATACACCGGGGAGCTGTTTTTT; D gene: TRBD1; J gene: TRBJ2-2; V gene: TRBV10-3; clone size: -
CDR3 protein: CASSWGTKDNEQFF; CDR3 DNA: TGCGCCAGCAGCTGGGGGACTAAGGACAATGAGCAGTTCTTC; D gene: TRBD2; J gene: TRBJ2-1; V gene: TRBV5-1; clone size: -
CDR3 protein: CASSTYDSYTKETQYF; CDR3 DNA: TGTGCCAGCAGTACCTACGACAGTTATACCAAAGAGACCCAGTACTTC; D gene: -; J gene: TRBJ2-5; V gene: TRBV12-3/TRBV12-4; clone size: -
CDR3 protein: CASSFGGWSSGANVLTF; CDR3 DNA: TGCGCCAGCAGCTTCGGTGGATGGTCCTCTGGGGCCAACGTCCTGACTTTC; D gene: -; J gene: TRBJ2-6; V gene: TRBV5-1; clone size: -
CDR3 protein: CASSQGGTGSYEQYF; CDR3 DNA: TGTGCCAGCAGCCAAGGCGGGACAGGATCCTACGAGCAGTACTTC; D gene: TRBD1; J gene: TRBJ2-7; V gene: TRBV4-2; clone size: -
CDR3 protein: CASSSQPGQDGTGELFF; CDR3 DNA: TGCGCCAGCAGCTCCCAACCGGGACAGGACGGGACCGGGGAGCTGTTTTTT; D gene: TRBD1; J gene: TRBJ2-2; V gene: TRBV5-1; clone size: -
CDR3 protein: CASSLTDVGISTDTQYF; CDR3 DNA: TGTGCCAGCAGTCTTACCGACGTGGGGATAAGCACAGATACGCAGTATTTT; D gene: -; J gene: TRBJ2-3; V gene: TRBV6-1; clone size: -
CDR3 protein: CSARTPQGATDTQYF; CDR3 DNA: TGCAGTGCAAGAACTCCACAGGGAGCCACAGATACGCAGTATTTT; D gene: -; J gene: TRBJ2-3; V gene: TRBV20-1; clone size: few
CDR3 protein: CAISKTSGGDNEQFF; CDR3 DNA: TGTGCCATCAGTAAGACTAGCGGGGGGGACAATGAGCAGTTCTTC; D gene: TRBD2; J gene: TRBJ2-1; V gene: TRBV10-3; clone size: -
CDR3 protein: CASSYRQGNTEAFF; CDR3 DNA: TGTGCCAGCAGTTACCGTCAGGGGAACACTGAAGCTTTCTTT; D gene: -; J gene: TRBJ1-1; V gene: TRBV6-5; clone size: few
CDR3 protein: CASSWAAGENQPQHF; CDR3 DNA: TGTGCCAGCAGCTGGGCGGCGGGGGAAAATCAGCCCCAGCATTTT; D gene: -; J gene: TRBJ1-5; V gene: TRBV11-2; clone size: few
CDR3 protein: CASSGGIRTSEETQYF; CDR3 DNA: TGCGCCAGCAGCGGGGGCATCAGGACTAGCGAAGAGACCCAGTACTTC; D gene: TRBD2; J gene: TRBJ2-5; V gene: TRBV5-1; clone size: -
CDR3 protein: CASSGTSGGLYNEQFF; CDR3 DNA: TGTGCCAGCAGTGGAACAAGCGGGGGGCTATACAATGAGCAGTTCTTC; D gene: TRBD2; J gene: TRBJ2-1; V gene: TRBV25-1; clone size: -
CDR3 protein: CASSEAGRGPGEQFF; CDR3 DNA: TGTGCCAGCAGTGAAGCAGGCAGGGGGCCGGGTGAGCAGTTCTTC; D gene: TRBD1; J gene: TRBJ2-1; V gene: TRBV6-1; clone size: few
CDR3 protein: CATSDAAGTGGDTQYF; CDR3 DNA: TGTGCCACCAGTGATGCGGCCGGGACAGGGGGGGATACGCAGTATTTT; D gene: TRBD1; J gene: TRBJ2-3; V gene: TRBV24-1; clone size: many
CDR3 protein: CASSARRSNQPQHF; CDR3 DNA: TGTGCCAGCAGCGCTAGGAGGAGCAATCAGCCCCAGCATTTT; D gene: -; J gene: TRBJ1-5; V gene: TRBV6-1; clone size: many
CDR3 protein: CAISERHGETQYF; CDR3 DNA: TGTGCCATCAGTGAACGACACGGGGAGACCCAGTACTTC; D gene: -; J gene: TRBJ2-5; V gene: TRBV10-3; clone size: few
CDR3 protein: CASSWGASDTQYF; CDR3 DNA: TGTGCCAGCAGCTGGGGCGCTTCAGATACGCAGTATTTT; D gene: -; J gene: TRBJ2-3; V gene: TRBV7-2; clone size: few
CDR3 protein: CASSLPRGNTIYF; CDR3 DNA: TGTGCCAGCAGCTTACCGAGGGGGAACACCATATATTTT; D gene: -; J gene: TRBJ1-3; V gene: TRBV7-9; clone size: few
CDR3 protein: CASSGTAQETQYF; CDR3 DNA: TGTGCCAGCTCCGGGACAGCACAAGAGACCCAGTACTTC; D gene: TRBD1; J gene: TRBJ2-5; V gene: TRBV19; clone size: many
CDR3 protein: CASSLGPVGTPNTGELFF; CDR3 DNA: TGTGCCAGCAGCTTGGGCCCTGTGGGGACACCGAACACCGGGGAGCTGTTTTTT; D gene: -; J gene: TRBJ2-2; V gene: TRBV11-2; clone size: many
CDR3 protein: CASSASRLAGGGELFF; CDR3 DNA: TGTGCCAGCAGCGCTAGCCGACTAGCGGGAGGCGGGGAGCTGTTTTTT; D gene: TRBD2; J gene: TRBJ2-2; V gene: TRBV4-2; clone size: -
CDR3 protein: CASSESTGGQPQHF; CDR3 DNA: TGCGCCAGCAGTGAGTCGACAGGAGGTCAGCCCCAGCATTTT; D gene: -; J gene: TRBJ1-5; V gene: TRBV10-2; clone size: -
CDR3 protein: CASTGRGHNEQFF; CDR3 DNA: TGTGCCAGCACGGGGCGGGGGCACAATGAGCAGTTCTTC; D gene: -; J gene: TRBJ2-1; V gene: TRBV9; clone size: -
CDR3 protein: CASSKTGARGADTQYF; CDR3 DNA: TGTGCCAGCAGCAAAACAGGGGCCAGGGGGGCAGATACGCAGTATTTT; D gene: -; J gene: TRBJ2-3; V gene: TRBV7-2; clone size: many
CDR3 protein: CASSLVVAGGLDTQYF; CDR3 DNA: TGTGCCAGCAGCTTAGTTGTGGCGGGGGGGCTAGATACGCAGTATTTT; D gene: TRBD2; J gene: TRBJ2-3; V gene: TRBV7-6; clone size: once
CDR3 protein: CASSLIGGAEAFF; CDR3 DNA: TGTGCCAGCAGCTTAATTGGTGGCGCTGAAGCTTTCTTT; D gene: -; J gene: TRBJ1-1; V gene: TRBV7-2; clone size: -
CDR3 protein: CASSPTGTHSGPNVLTF; CDR3 DNA: TGTGCCAGCTCGCCAACCGGGACCCACTCTGGGCCCAACGTCCTGACTTTC; D gene: -; J gene: TRBJ2-6; V gene: TRBV18; clone size: few
CDR3 protein: CASSTRWGSGNTIYF; CDR3 DNA: TGTGCCAGCAGTACACGGTGGGGGTCTGGAAACACCATATATTTT; D gene: -; J gene: TRBJ1-3; V gene: TRBV28; clone size: -
CDR3 protein: CASSEWSNQPQHF; CDR3 DNA: TGTGCCAGCAGTGAGTGGAGCAATCAGCCCCAGCATTTT; D gene: -; J gene: TRBJ1-5; V gene: TRBV2; clone size: few
CDR3 protein: CASSSPNRGLNEKLFF; CDR3 DNA: TGTGCCAGCTCATCTCCTAACAGGGGTCTTAATGAAAAACTGTTTTTT; D gene: TRBD1; J gene: TRBJ1-4; V gene: TRBV18; clone size: once
CDR3 protein: CSARDIAGGRYEQYF; CDR3 DNA: TGCAGTGCTAGAGATATAGCGGGAGGGAGGTACGAGCAGTACTTC; D gene: TRBD2; J gene: TRBJ2-7; V gene: TRBV20-1; clone size: many
CDR3 protein: CASSSGLPWETQYF; CDR3 DNA: TGTGCCAGCAGCTCGGGACTCCCGTGGGAGACCCAGTACTTC; D gene: -; J gene: TRBJ2-5; V gene: TRBV7-8; clone size: -
CDR3 protein: CSATAGTGAYEQYF; CDR3 DNA: TGCAGTGCCACCGCCGGGACTGGCGCCTACGAGCAGTACTTC; D gene: -; J gene: TRBJ2-7; V gene: TRBV20-1; clone size: few
CDR3 protein: CASSEAGRGGKQYF; CDR3 DNA: TGTGCCAGCAGTGAAGCCGGCAGGGGGGGGAAGCAGTACTTC; D gene: -; J gene: TRBJ2-7; V gene: TRBV2; clone size: many
CDR3 protein: CASSIQGGITEAFF; CDR3 DNA: TGCGCCAGCAGCATACAGGGAGGTATCACTGAAGCTTTCTTT; D gene: -; J gene: TRBJ1-1; V gene: TRBV5-1; clone size: -
CDR3 protein: CSARDAVGTGSLYEQYF; CDR3 DNA: TGCAGTGCTAGAGATGCCGTCGGGACAGGGTCGCTCTACGAGCAGTACTTC; D gene: TRBD1; J gene: TRBJ2-7; V gene: TRBV20-1; clone size: few
CDR3 protein: CASRRTLWAYEQYF; CDR3 DNA: TGTGCCAGCAGGAGGACTCTCTGGGCCTACGAGCAGTACTTC; D gene: -; J gene: TRBJ2-7; V gene: TRBV6-1; clone size: few
CDR3 protein: CASSDSSGRADTQYF; CDR3 DNA: TGTGCCAGCAGTGACTCTAGCGGGCGGGCAGATACGCAGTATTTT; D gene: TRBD2; J gene: TRBJ2-3; V gene: TRBV25-1; clone size: -
CDR3 protein: CASSPPTSGSYNEQFF; CDR3 DNA: TGTGCCAGCTCACCACCGACTAGCGGCTCCTACAATGAGCAGTTCTTC; D gene: TRBD2; J gene: TRBJ2-1; V gene: TRBV18; clone size: few
CDR3 protein: CSARSAYQETQYF; CDR3 DNA: TGCAGTGCTAGGTCGGCGTACCAAGAGACCCAGTACTTC; D gene: -; J gene: TRBJ2-5; V gene: TRBV20-1; clone size: -
CDR3 protein: CASSQLVRGGMGNEQFF; CDR3 DNA: TGTGCCAGCAGCCAACTCGTACGGGGCGGGATGGGCAATGAGCAGTTCTTC; D gene: -; J gene: TRBJ2-1; V gene: TRBV14; clone size: -
CDR3 protein: CAISERGAPITEAFF; CDR3 DNA: TGTGCCATCAGTGAGCGGGGGGCGCCGATCACTGAAGCTTTCTTT; D gene: -; J gene: TRBJ1-1; V gene: TRBV10-3; clone size: few
CDR3 protein: CASRSLQGMNTEAFF; CDR3 DNA: TGCGCCAGCAGATCGTTACAGGGTATGAACACTGAAGCTTTCTTT; D gene: -; J gene: TRBJ1-1; V gene: TRBV5-1; clone size: few
CDR3 protein: CSASVAVNTEAFF; CDR3 DNA: TGCAGTGCTAGCGTGGCGGTGAACACTGAAGCTTTCTTT; D gene: -; J gene: TRBJ1-1; V gene: TRBV20-1; clone size: -
CDR3 protein: CASSYQAGAGELFF; CDR3 DNA: TGTGCCAGCAGTTACCAAGCGGGGGCCGGGGAGCTGTTTTTT; D gene: TRBD2; J gene: TRBJ2-2; V gene: TRBV6-5; clone size: -
CDR3 protein: CSASLNHNEQFF; CDR3 DNA: TGCAGTGCTAGTCTAAACCACAATGAGCAGTTCTTC; D gene: -; J gene: TRBJ2-1; V gene: TRBV20-1; clone size: few
CDR3 protein: CATSDLREGHADTQYF; CDR3 DNA: TGTGCCACCAGTGACCTGCGGGAGGGCCACGCAGATACGCAGTATTTT; D gene: TRBD2; J gene: TRBJ2-3; V gene: TRBV24-1; clone size: -
CDR3 protein: CASSLTSGATGELFF; CDR3 DNA: TGTGCCAGCAGCTTGACTAGCGGGGCCACCGGGGAGCTGTTTTTT; D gene: TRBD2; J gene: TRBJ2-2; V gene: TRBV5-4; clone size: few
CDR3 protein: CASSLAIDRNAYEQYF; CDR3 DNA: TGTGCCAGCAGCTTAGCTATTGACAGGAATGCCTACGAGCAGTACTTC; D gene: -; J gene: TRBJ2-7; V gene: TRBV7-6; clone size: few